This note documents a single TCR beta chain sequence. Its antigen is not identified. The sample belongs to a study of response to subunit inactivated influenza vaccine. The CDR3 length is 15 residues. The V gene lost 3 bases and the J gene lost 0 bases, with 10 bases spanning the gap. Germline assignment: CDR1 SGHDT and CDR2 YYEEEE. The study, taken as a whole, reports: The authors suggested that every seasonal influenza vaccination recruits few new T cells.

TCRdb fed the RT-PCR reads into MiXCR, producing one record per CDR3 protein. The table has around 530,000 distinct CDR3 sequences, 15% to 20% seen once. The input for sequencing was CD4+ T cells sorted from PBMCs, taken roughly 24 months after vaccination. This TCR was sampled from a man between 50 and 75 years old who received an inactivated influenza vaccine. The genes are TRBV5-6 and TRBJ2-1; D remains ambiguous. The CDR3 coding sequence is TGTGCCAGCAGCTCGCCGGCTAGCTCCTACAATGAGCAGTTCTTC. It encodes CASSSPASSYNEQFF. The full variable domain, completed using reference TRBV5-6 and TRBJ2-1, is DAGVTQSPTHLIKTRGQQVTLRCSPKSGHDTVSWYQQALGQGPQFIFQYYEEEERQRGNFPDRFSGHQFPNYSSELNVNALLLGDSALYLCASSSPASSYNEQFFGPGTRLTVL.